This paragraph covers one T cell receptor beta chain sequence. The antigen remains undetermined. This sample stems from a study of post-analysis software for immune sequencing data. Study-wide background: Relapsing-remitting, secondary progressive and progressive-relapsing forms made up the multiple sclerosis disease courses. Study conclusions and caveats: Multiple sclerosis was associated with a significant reduction in normalized Chao1 diversity relative to controls. F measure clustering grouped samples strongly by preparation batch. With TRBV5-6, TRBV5-1 and TRBV20-1 included, roughly five TRBV segments were more frequent in patients than in controls.

Sequencing libraries made from TCR beta cDNA carried unique molecular identifiers. One entry per CDR3 protein results from TCRdb running MiXCR on the PCR reads. The top ten hold roughly 10% of the sample, which has around 700,000 distinct CDR3 sequences, approximately 59% seen once. The trim removed 7 bases at V and 1 base at J, leaving 6 bases unmatched. Germline lookup yields CDR1 DFQATT and CDR2 SNEGSKA (reference sequence). This CDR3 has 13 residues. This TCR was sampled from a girl aged 2 to 10 with multiple sclerosis. This sequence joins TRBV20-1 and TRBJ2-5, with TRBD2 matching over 7 bases. Sequenced input: blood. CDR3 protein: CSGLAPLQETQYF. The CDR3 DNA reads as TGCAGTGGACTAGCACCCCTCCAAGAGACCCAGTACTTC.